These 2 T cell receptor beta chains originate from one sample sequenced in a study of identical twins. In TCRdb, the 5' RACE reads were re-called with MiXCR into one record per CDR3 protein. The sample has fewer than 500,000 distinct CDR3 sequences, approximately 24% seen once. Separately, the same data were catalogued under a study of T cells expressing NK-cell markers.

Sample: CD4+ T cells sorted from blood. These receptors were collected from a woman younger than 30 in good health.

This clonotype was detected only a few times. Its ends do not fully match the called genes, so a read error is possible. The CDR3, as DNA: TGTGCTAGCAGCTCAGAGAACACAGATACGCAGTATTTT. Encoded protein: CASSSENTDTQYF. J is TRBJ2-3 and V is TRBV7-7; no clear D gene. The CDR3 extends over 13 amino acids. The germline V gene encodes CDR1 SSHAT and CDR2 FNYEAQ (reference sequence).

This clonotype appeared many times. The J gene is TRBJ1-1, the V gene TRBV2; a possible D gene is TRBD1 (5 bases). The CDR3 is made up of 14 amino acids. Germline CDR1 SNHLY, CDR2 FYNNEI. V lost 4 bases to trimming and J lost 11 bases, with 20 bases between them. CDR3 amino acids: CASSGRTSGLKAFF. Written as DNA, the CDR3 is TGTGCCAGCAGTGGCAGAACCTCAGGGTTAAAGGCTTTCTTT.